The 11 T cell receptor beta chains listed next were all sequenced from one sample in a study of metastatic and nonmetastatic thyroid tumors. Every patient underwent thyroid surgery untreated. TCRdb re-analyzed the PCR reads using MiXCR. The table shows over 35,000 clones, with roughly a sixth occurring only once. Specimen: tumor tissue. The receptors shown here come from a female donor with papillary thyroid cancer or a benign thyroid nodule (not recorded which). Some clones in this sample may be carry-over from other donors' samples.

About this clone: This could be a read error, since a much larger clone is one nucleotide away. V usage is TRBV9 and J usage is TRBJ2-2; no reliable D call. Germline V lookup: CDR1 SGDLS, CDR2 YYNGEE. Between the trimmed V and J ends, which lost 4 bases and 0 bases, there was a span of 13 bases. The CDR3 spans 16 residues. The CDR3 region is CASSCLAATNTGELFF. CDR3 DNA: TGTGCCAGCAGCTGTCTCGCAGCGACGAACACCGGGGAGCTGTTTTTT.

This clone has at least ten counts. The chain uses TRBV25-1 and TRBJ2-1; D is unclear. Trimming removed 6 bases at V and 7 bases at J, with 13 bases between. Germline V gives CDR1 MGHDK, CDR2 SYGVNS. This CDR3 region has 13 residues. The CDR3 is CASRPPYRNEQFF. The CDR3 bases are TGTGCCAGCAGACCCCCCTACAGAAATGAGCAGTTCTTC. Using reference TRBV25-1 and TRBJ2-1 for the parts outside the CDR3, the full variable domain is EADIYQTPRYLVIGTGKKITLECSQTMGHDKMYWYQQDPGMELHLIHYSYGVNSTEKGDLSSESTVSRIRTEHFPLTLESARPSHTSQYLCASRPPYRNEQFFGPGTRLTVL.

Judged by abundance, this clone is medium-sized. The chain uses TRBV9 and TRBJ1-2, with TRBD1 as a possible D gene (5 bases). The V gene lost 5 bases and the J gene lost 3 bases, with 11 bases spanning the gap. The CDR3 loop spans 13 amino acids. Germline V gene data show CDR1 as SGDLS and CDR2 as YYNGEE. The CDR3 loop is CASSGTEDYGYTF. The CDR3 coding sequence is TGTGCCAGCAGTGGGACGGAAGACTATGGCTACACCTTC.

This clone was observed many times. The CDR3 region is CASSPYRSPASTGELFF. Here the CDR3 DNA reads TGTGCCAGCTCACCGTACCGGTCCCCTGCTAGCACCGGGGAGCTGTTTTTT. The J gene is TRBJ2-2, the V gene TRBV18; D unresolved. The CDR3 spans 17 residues. V gave up 3 bases and J gave up 4 bases, with 18 bases separating them. The germline V gene encodes CDR1 KGHSH and CDR2 LQKENI.

A few counts support this clone. The CDR3 nucleotides are TGTGCCAGCAGTCGAGCACGTAACTATGGCTACACCTTC. This translates into CASSRARNYGYTF. The rearrangement links TRBV28 to TRBJ1-2; no reliable D call. The ends were cut back, 5 bases at V and 1 base at J, with 8 bases in the middle. The CDR3 consists of 13 residues. Germline assignment: CDR1 MDHEN and CDR2 SYDVKM.

This clone was seen many times. The chain employs TRBV7-8 and TRBJ2-2; no definite D call. Per the germline V gene, CDR1 is SGHVS and CDR2 is FQNEAQ. The CDR3 is made up of 13 amino acids. V lost 4 bases, J lost 5 bases, and 8 bases lay in between. The CDR3, as DNA: TGTGCCAGCAGCTCTCGGAGTACCGGGGAGCTGTTTTTT. This encodes CASSSRSTGELFF.

Concerning this clone: A much larger clone sits a single nucleotide away, making a read error possible. The V gene is TRBV11-2, the J gene TRBJ2-5; 7 nucleotides match TRBD1. The CDR3 runs to 11 residues. The germline CDR1 and CDR2 sequences are SGHAT and FQNNGV. CDR3 nucleotide sequence: TGTGCCAACAGCCCCGGACAGGTCCAGTACTTC. Translation: CANSPGQVQYF.

This clone appeared many times. This chain joins TRBV7-2 and TRBJ1-2, with unresolved D. This CDR3 has 15 amino acids. Germline assignment: CDR1 SGHTA and CDR2 FQGNSA. The ends were cut back, 0 bases at V and 4 bases at J, with 12 bases in the middle. DNA of the CDR3: TGTGCCAGCAGCTTAGCATTGGGCCAGGCCTATGGCTACACCTTC. Translating it yields CASSLALGQAYGYTF.

The rearrangement joins TRBV20-1 to TRBJ2-2; TRBD1 aligns across 8 bases. V gave up 5 bases and J gave up 3 bases; unmatched junction bases: 8. Germline loops: CDR1 DFQATT, CDR2 SNEGSKA (reference sequence). This CDR3 is built from 15 residues. The CDR3 region has the DNA TGCAGTGCTCCAGGGGGCGCGGTAGACACCGGGGAGCTGTTTTTT. Translating it yields CSAPGGAVDTGELFF.

Remarks on this clone: Given the absence of the conserved phenylalanine or tryptophan at the CDR3 end, a read error is likely. The gene calls are TRBV11-2 and TRBJ2-7; the D gene could be TRBD1 or TRBD2 (6 bases each). In germline, CDR1 is SGHAT, CDR2 FQNNGV. This CDR3 has 15 amino acids. Here the CDR3 reads CVSSFSRGRGYEQYL. The CDR3 bases are TGTGTCAGCAGCTTTTCTCGGGGGCGCGGCTACGAGCAGTACCTC.

This sequence joins TRBV30 and TRBJ2-7; tentative D call: TRBD1 (6 bases). V was cut by 1 base and J by 4 bases, with 8 bases left in between. Looked up from germline, CDR1 is GTSNPN and CDR2 is SVGIG (reference sequence). There are 12 residues in the CDR3. The CDR3 DNA follows: TGTGCCTGGAGTGCCAGGGGTTACGAGCAGTACTTC. This codes for CAWSARGYEQYF.